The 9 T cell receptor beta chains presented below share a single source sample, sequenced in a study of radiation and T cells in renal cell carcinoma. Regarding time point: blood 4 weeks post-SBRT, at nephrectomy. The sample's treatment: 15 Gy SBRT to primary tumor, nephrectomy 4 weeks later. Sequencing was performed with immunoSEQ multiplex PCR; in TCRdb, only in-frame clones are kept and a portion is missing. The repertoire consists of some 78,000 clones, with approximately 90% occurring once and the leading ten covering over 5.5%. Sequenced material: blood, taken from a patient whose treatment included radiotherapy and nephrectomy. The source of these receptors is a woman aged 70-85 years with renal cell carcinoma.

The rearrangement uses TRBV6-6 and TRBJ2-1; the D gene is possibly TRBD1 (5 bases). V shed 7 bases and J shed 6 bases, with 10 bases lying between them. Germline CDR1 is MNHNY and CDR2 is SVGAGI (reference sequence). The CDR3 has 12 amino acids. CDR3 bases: TGTGCCAGCACCCCAACAGGCAATGAGCAGTTCTTC. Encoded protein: CASTPTGNEQFF.

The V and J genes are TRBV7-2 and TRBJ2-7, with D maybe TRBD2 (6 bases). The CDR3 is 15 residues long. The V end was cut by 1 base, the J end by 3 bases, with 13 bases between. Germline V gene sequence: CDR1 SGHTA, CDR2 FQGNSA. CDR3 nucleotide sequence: TGTGCCAGCAGCTTAGAAGGAATTAGCGGCTACGAGCAGTACTTC. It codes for CASSLEGISGYEQYF.

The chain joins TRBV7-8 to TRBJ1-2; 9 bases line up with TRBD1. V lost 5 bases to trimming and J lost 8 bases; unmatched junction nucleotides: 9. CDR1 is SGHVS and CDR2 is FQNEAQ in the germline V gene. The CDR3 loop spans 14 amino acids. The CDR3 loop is CASSGKDRGEGYTF. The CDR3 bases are TGTGCCAGCAGCGGTAAAGACAGGGGGGAAGGCTACACCTTC.

The CDR3 loop reads CASSVDGPGASGEQYF. DNA for the CDR3: TGTGCCAGTAGTGTCGATGGGCCAGGGGCATCGGGCGAGCAGTACTTC. The V and J genes are TRBV19 and TRBJ2-7, with a weak D call TRBD1 (6 bases). Between the trimmed V and J ends, which lost 5 bases and 6 bases, there was a span of 23 bases. CDR3 length: 16 amino acids. The germline V gene has CDR1 LNHDA and CDR2 SQIVND (reference sequence).

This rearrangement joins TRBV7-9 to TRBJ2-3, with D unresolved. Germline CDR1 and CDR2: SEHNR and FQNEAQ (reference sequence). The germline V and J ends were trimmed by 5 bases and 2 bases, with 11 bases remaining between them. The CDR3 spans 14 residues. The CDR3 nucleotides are TGTGCCAGCAGCCCATGGACGGACACAGATACGCAGTATTTT. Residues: CASSPWTDTDTQYF.

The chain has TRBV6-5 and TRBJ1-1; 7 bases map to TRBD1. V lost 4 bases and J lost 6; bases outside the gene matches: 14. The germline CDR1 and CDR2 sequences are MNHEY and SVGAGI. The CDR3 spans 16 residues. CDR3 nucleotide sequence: TGTGCCAGCAGTTCTACTCTCGACAGGGAGAAGTCTGAAGCTTTCTTT. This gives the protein CASSSTLDREKSEAFF.

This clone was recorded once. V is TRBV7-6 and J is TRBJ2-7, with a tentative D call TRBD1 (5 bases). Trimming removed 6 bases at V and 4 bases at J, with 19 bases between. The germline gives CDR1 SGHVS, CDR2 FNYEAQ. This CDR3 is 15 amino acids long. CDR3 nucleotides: TGTGCCAGCAGACCGACAGTCCACCGCTCTTACGAGCAGTACTTC. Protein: CASRPTVHRSYEQYF.

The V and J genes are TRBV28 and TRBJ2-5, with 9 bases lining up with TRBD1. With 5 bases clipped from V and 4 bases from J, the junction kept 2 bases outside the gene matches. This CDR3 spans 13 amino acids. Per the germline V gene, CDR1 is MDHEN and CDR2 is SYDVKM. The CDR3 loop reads CASSGQGSETQYF. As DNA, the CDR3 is TGTGCCAGCAGTGGACAGGGGTCAGAGACCCAGTACTTC.

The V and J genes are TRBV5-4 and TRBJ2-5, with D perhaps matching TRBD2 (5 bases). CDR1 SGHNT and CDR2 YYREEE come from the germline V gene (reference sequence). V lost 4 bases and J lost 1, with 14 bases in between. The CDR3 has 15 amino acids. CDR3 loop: CASSPRSGSQETQYF. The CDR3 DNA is TGTGCCAGCAGCCCCCGCTCGGGGTCCCAAGAGACCCAGTACTTC.